Below are 20 T cell receptor beta chains sequenced from a single sample in a study of blood T cell repertoires in COVID-19. The data were produced by immunoSEQ multiplex PCR, yet TCRdb's version contains in-frame clones alone and is incomplete. The data contain 490,000 or so clones, roughly nine tenths of them singletons. Material for sequencing was PBMCs or T cells enriched from blood (not recorded which). Receptor source: a woman aged 55-70 years who had recovered from COVID-19.

The chain uses TRBV19 and TRBJ1-2, with TRBD1 matching 8 bases. V lost 7 bases and J lost 6; bases outside the gene matches: 7. CDR1 is LNHDA and CDR2 is SQIVND in the germline V gene (reference sequence). The CDR3 has 13 amino acids. The CDR3: CASTPDRGNGYTF. The CDR3 nucleotides read TGTGCCAGTACCCCTGACAGGGGAAATGGCTACACCTTC.

J is TRBJ2-1 and V is TRBV2; 12 bases fit TRBD2. The CDR3 is made up of 19 amino acids. V was pared by 10 bases and J by 0 bases, with 16 bases of the junction left unmatched. The germline V gene encodes CDR1 SNHLY and CDR2 FYNNEI. This chain's CDR3 is CAIRTGLAGPQSSYNEQFF. The CDR3 DNA follows: TGTGCCATCCGTACGGGACTAGCGGGCCCTCAGAGCTCCTACAATGAGCAGTTCTTC.

This clone has a single count. CDR3 in amino acids: CASSTGNGGNQPQHF. DNA for the CDR3: TGTGCCAGCAGTACAGGGAACGGGGGCAATCAGCCCCAGCATTTT. This chain uses TRBV6-5 with TRBJ1-5; D is possibly TRBD1 (6 bases). The germline V gene encodes CDR1 MNHEY and CDR2 SVGAGI. This CDR3 contains 15 residues. The ends were cut back, 5 bases at V and 2 bases at J, with 13 bases in the middle.

The chain joins TRBV27 to TRBJ2-1; D is undetermined. Trimming pared 5 bases from V and 9 bases from J, leaving 20 bases between. Looked up from germline, CDR1 is MNHEY and CDR2 is SMNVEV (reference sequence). This CDR3 region has 15 residues. The CDR3 bases are TGTGCCAGCAGTCTGCTCCTGGGCCCTTCCCGTGAGCAGTTCTTC. Translation gives CASSLLLGPSREQFF.

The V gene is TRBV3-1 (or the pseudogene TRBV3-2), the J gene TRBJ2-1, with 11 bases matching TRBD2. The CDR3 is made up of 16 amino acids. The germline CDR1 and CDR2 sequences are LGHDT and YNNKEL (reference sequence). V shed 4 bases, J shed 12 bases, and the junction held 14 bases outside the gene matches. The CDR3 loop is CASSRKLAGAGQVQFF. For the CDR3, the DNA is TGTGCCAGCAGCCGCAAACTAGCGGGGGCTGGCCAGGTGCAGTTCTTC.

The rearrangement joins TRBV7-8 to TRBJ1-3; D not certain. Germline V gives CDR1 SGHVS, CDR2 FQNEAQ. Trimming cost V 1 base and J 1 base, with 14 bases left between them. The length of the CDR3 is 17 residues. CDR3 DNA: TGTGCCAGCAGCTTAGTTCCGGGAAGCGCTTCTGGAAACACCATATATTTT. This codes for CASSLVPGSASGNTIYF.

The rearrangement uses TRBV19 and TRBJ1-2, with 7 bases aligning to TRBD1. Germline-derived CDR1 and CDR2 are LNHDA and SQIVND (reference sequence). V trimming: 3 bases; J trimming: 2 bases; junction bases outside the gene matches: 9. The CDR3 runs 16 residues. CDR3 in amino acids: CASSIYGAGGNYGYTF. DNA of the CDR3: TGTGCCAGTAGTATTTACGGTGCAGGGGGGAACTATGGCTACACCTTC.

The gene calls are TRBV14 and TRBJ1-2; TRBD1 matches 7 bases. CDR1 is SGHDN, CDR2 FVKESK, per germline. This CDR3 has 16 amino acids. The V and J ends lost 1 base and 3 bases, in that order; junction bases with no gene match: 8. The CDR3, as DNA: TGTGCCAGCAGCCAAGCCCGGACGACAGGGCACTATGGCTACACCTTC. This gives the protein CASSQARTTGHYGYTF.

The rearrangement joins TRBV18 to TRBJ1-1; D unclear. This CDR3 has 13 amino acids. The germline V gene has CDR1 KGHSH and CDR2 LQKENI. The V gene lost 5 bases and the J gene lost 2 bases, with 9 bases spanning the gap. CDR3 in DNA: TGTGCCAGCTCAACAGTTTTTAACACTGAAGCTTTCTTT. Its translation is CASSTVFNTEAFF.

The rearrangement joins TRBV5-6 to TRBJ1-1; D gene uncertain. V lost 4 bases and J 0 bases, leaving 13 bases between the germline ends. The CDR3 contains 15 residues. Germline CDR1 reads SGHDT; CDR2 reads YYEEEE. The CDR3 DNA reads as TGTGCCAGCAGCGAAACGACGGAGATGAACACTGAAGCTTTCTTT. Its protein is CASSETTEMNTEAFF. Full variable domain (missing parts from reference TRBV5-6 and TRBJ1-1): DAGVTQSPTHLIKTRGQQVTLRCSPKSGHDTVSWYQQALGQGPQFIFQYYEEEERQRGNFPDRFSGHQFPNYSSELNVNALLLGDSALYLCASSETTEMNTEAFFGQGTRLTVV.

The gene calls are TRBV13 and TRBJ1-2, with 7 bases fitting TRBD1. The germline CDR1 and CDR2 sequences are PRHDT and FYEKMQ (reference sequence). With 5 bases clipped from V and 2 bases from J, the junction kept 8 bases outside the gene matches. The CDR3 runs to 15 residues. The CDR3 protein is CASSTKDRVNYGYTF. As DNA, the CDR3 is TGTGCCAGCAGCACCAAAGACAGGGTAAACTATGGCTACACCTTC.

CDR3 DNA: TGTGCCAGCAGTTTCGCCGCGGGCATGCACGAGCAGTACTTC. It encodes CASSFAAGMHEQYF. V usage is TRBV6-5 and J usage is TRBJ2-7; D might be TRBD2 (5 bases). V was trimmed by 4 bases and J by 5 bases, leaving 15 bases between them. The CDR3 length is 14 residues. Germline V gives CDR1 MNHEY, CDR2 SVGAGI.

The CDR3 sequence: CASSLAYRPEGRETQYF. CDR3 nucleotides: TGTGCCAGCAGCTTAGCCTACCGACCCGAGGGGAGGGAGACCCAGTACTTC. The chain uses TRBV7-2 and TRBJ2-5; D is possibly TRBD2 (6 bases). The V end lost 0 bases, the J end lost 5 bases, and 19 bases lay between the germline ends. The CDR3 contains 17 residues. The V gene's germline CDR1 is SGHTA and CDR2 FQGNSA.

The rearrangement uses TRBV6-1 and TRBJ2-7, with 9 bases identical to TRBD2. CDR1 MNHNS and CDR2 SASEGT come from the germline V gene. The CDR3 has 14 residues. The V segment lost 2 bases and the J segment 2 bases; nucleotides outside the gene matches: 1. The CDR3 region has the DNA TGTGCCAGCAGTGAACGCGGGGGGGCCTACGAGCAGTACTTC. Amino acids: CASSERGGAYEQYF.

The chain recombines TRBV7-9 with TRBJ2-2; the D gene is possibly TRBD1 (5 bases). The germline CDR1 and CDR2 sequences are SEHNR and FQNEAQ (reference sequence). Deletions cut 5 bases from V and 1 base from J, with 14 bases between. The CDR3 totals 16 residues. Here the CDR3 reads CASSRAGQWNTGELFF. The CDR3 DNA follows: TGTGCCAGCAGCCGGGCAGGGCAGTGGAACACCGGGGAGCTGTTTTTT.

The chain links TRBV25-1 to TRBJ1-1; TRBD1 aligns across 7 bases. Germline CDR1 and CDR2: MGHDK and SYGVNS. J gave up 4 bases and V 4 bases, and 3 bases lay outside the gene matches. The CDR3 has 13 amino acids. CDR3 sequence reads: CASSGDSGTEAFF. The CDR3 nucleotides read TGTGCCAGCAGTGGGGACAGTGGCACTGAAGCTTTCTTT.

The V gene is TRBV4-1, the J gene TRBJ2-4; 9 bases agree with TRBD1. In germline, CDR1 is MGHRA, CDR2 YSYEKL. The CDR3 totals 20 residues. Trimming cost V 0 bases and J 0 bases; bases outside gene matches: 12. Here the CDR3 DNA reads TGCGCCAGCAGCCAAGATCCGGGACAGGGAACGGTTTTAGCCAAAAACATTCAGTACTTC. Translation: CASSQDPGQGTVLAKNIQYF.

The V gene is TRBV11-2, the J gene TRBJ1-1, with D unclear. The CDR3 sequence is 13 residues long. CDR1 is SGHAT and CDR2 is FQNNGV in the germline V gene. Trimming removed 5 bases from V and 5 bases from J, with 12 bases in between. The CDR3 DNA reads TGTGCCAGCAGCGTCATGAAGCGAACTGAAGCTTTCTTT. This encodes CASSVMKRTEAFF. Full variable domain (remainder filled in from reference TRBV11-2 and TRBJ1-1): EAGVAQSPRYKIIEKRQSVAFWCNPISGHATLYWYQQILGQGPKLLIQFQNNGVVDDSQLPKDRFSAERLKGVDSTLKIQPAKLEDSAVYLCASSVMKRTEAFFGQGTRLTVV.

The rearrangement joins TRBV3-1 (or the pseudogene TRBV3-2) to TRBJ1-4, with D possibly matching TRBD1 (5 bases). The CDR3 has 15 residues. V was trimmed by 1 base and J by 3 bases, leaving 9 bases between them. Germline CDR1 is LGHDT and CDR2 is YNNKEL (reference sequence). The CDR3 loop is CASSQGDRSNEKLFF. Here the CDR3 DNA reads TGTGCCAGCAGCCAAGGCGACAGATCTAATGAAAAACTGTTTTTT.

This chain joins TRBV11-3 and TRBJ2-1; perhaps TRBD2 as D (5 bases). The CDR3 loop spans 14 amino acids. The germline V and J ends were trimmed by 5 bases and 3 bases, with 11 bases remaining between them. Germline V gives CDR1 SGHNT, CDR2 YENEEA. CDR3 DNA: TGTGCCAGCAGCCCGGACTCGGACTACAATGAGCAGTTCTTC. Its translation: CASSPDSDYNEQFF.